Presented here are 5 T cell receptor beta chains from one specimen sequenced in a study of blood T cell repertoires in COVID-19. The assay was immunoSEQ multiplex PCR, and TCRdb's table has in-frame clones only and misses some. The table includes a few hundred thousand clones, less than 90% detected once. Sequencing was carried out using peripheral blood. The receptors here all came from an older woman who had recovered from COVID-19.

The CDR3 sequence: CASRGTATYEQYF. The CDR3 DNA reads TGTGCCAGCAGGGGGACAGCCACCTACGAGCAGTACTTC. The chain couples TRBV3-1 (or the pseudogene TRBV3-2) to TRBJ2-7; 7 bases match TRBD1. CDR1 LGHDT and CDR2 YNNKEL come from the germline V gene (reference sequence). CDR3 size: 13 residues. With V trimmed by 6 bases and J by 2 bases, 4 bases remained unmatched.

Many counts were recorded for this clone. The V gene is TRBV7-3, the J gene TRBJ2-1; tentatively, D is TRBD2 (5 bases). CDR1 is SGHTA, CDR2 FQGTGA, per germline. This CDR3 contains 15 residues. The germline V and J ends were trimmed by 1 base and 7 bases, with 14 bases remaining between them. The CDR3 is CASSLMAGLLNEQFF. For the CDR3, the DNA is TGTGCCAGCAGCTTAATGGCGGGCCTTCTGAATGAGCAGTTCTTC.

In its sample, this clone was seen once. The rearrangement uses TRBV3-1 (or the pseudogene TRBV3-2) and TRBJ2-5; a weak D match, TRBD2 (6 bases). Trimming took 4 bases from V and 5 from J, leaving 17 bases between them. Germline CDR1 LGHDT, CDR2 YNNKEL (reference sequence). The CDR3 has 15 residues. Here the CDR3 reads CASSPTSISLETQYF. As DNA, the CDR3 is TGTGCCAGCAGCCCCACTAGCATCTCCCTGGAGACCCAGTACTTC.

The V call is TRBV19, the J call TRBJ2-3, with 8 bases fitting TRBD2. Germline V gene lookup returns CDR1 LNHDA and CDR2 SQIVND (reference sequence). This CDR3 is built from 14 residues. Trimming cost V 3 bases and J 1 base; bases outside gene matches: 0. The CDR3 bases are TGTGCCAGTAGTATTAGCGGGGGCACAGATACGCAGTATTTT. This encodes CASSISGGTDTQYF.

This chain links TRBV24-1 with TRBJ2-2; D is possibly TRBD2 (6 bases). Germline assignment: CDR1 KGHDR and CDR2 SFDVKD. CDR3 length: 16 residues. Trimming shortened V by 2 bases and J by 3 bases, and 12 bases separated the two germline ends. CDR3 in DNA: TGTGCCACCAGTGATTCCAGGGACTGGGACACCGGGGAGCTGTTTTTT. Translating it yields CATSDSRDWDTGELFF.